One sample yielded the 20 T cell receptor beta chains listed below, sequenced in a study of blood T cell repertoires in COVID-19 (dated by TCRdb to the early 2020s). The receptor library was made with the immunoSEQ multiplex PCR assay. Not all clones reach the TCRdb copy of this immuneACCESS table, which keeps in-frame sequences only. Checked studies attribute under half of the gap to unresolved V genes and leave the rest unexplained. The sample has some 97,000 clones on record, 85% to 90% of them singletons. The ten most abundant clones make up 5% of the sample. Material: peripheral blood. The receptors originated from a human donor in a cohort sampled during active COVID-19.

This CDR3 reads CASSGTGQSSYNEQFF. As DNA, the CDR3 is TGTGCCAGCAGTGGAACGGGACAGAGCTCCTACAATGAGCAGTTCTTC. The chain uses TRBV6-1 and TRBJ2-1; 7 bases align to TRBD1. Unmatched junction bases numbered 6, after V lost 4 bases and J lost 0 bases. Germline CDR1 MNHNS, CDR2 SASEGT. This CDR3 spans 16 amino acids.

The V call is TRBV29-1, the J call TRBJ2-1, with 10 bases aligning to TRBD2. Unmatched junction bases numbered 13, after V lost 7 bases and J lost 4 bases. This CDR3 comprises 16 residues. The V gene's germline CDR1 is SQVTM and CDR2 ANQGSEA. The CDR3 sequence is CSAPVPGLATYNEQFF. CDR3 sequence (DNA): TGCAGCGCCCCTGTTCCGGGACTAGCGACTTACAATGAGCAGTTCTTC.

This sequence joins TRBV18 and TRBJ2-7; 9 nucleotides agree with TRBD1. Germline CDR1 and CDR2: KGHSH and LQKENI. The V and J ends lost 6 bases and 2 bases, in that order; junction bases with no gene match: 8. The CDR3 runs to 15 residues. CDR3 sequence reads: CASSQGGTGTYEQYF. CDR3 DNA sequence: TGTGCCAGCTCCCAGGGGGGGACAGGGACCTACGAGCAGTACTTC.

This clone was seen a single time. The CDR3 spells CASSPWGSNQPQHF. For the CDR3, the DNA is TGTGCCAGCTCACCTTGGGGCAGCAATCAGCCCCAGCATTTT. The rearrangement uses TRBV18 and TRBJ1-5; tentative D call: TRBD1 (5 bases). The V gene's germline CDR1 is KGHSH and CDR2 LQKENI. V was pared by 3 bases and J by 1 base, with 7 bases between. There are 14 residues in the CDR3.

Notes on this clone: Germline is not matched at one junction end, which may reflect a read error. The chain has TRBV27 and TRBJ2-7; 7 positions agree with TRBD2. From germline, CDR1 is MNHEY and CDR2 SMNVEV (reference sequence). This CDR3 has 15 amino acids. Here the CDR3 DNA reads TGTGCCAGCAGTTTAAGCTCGACTAGCTCCCACGAGCAGTACTTC. This codes for CASSLSSTSSHEQYF.

This clone was detected only once. The same CDR3 arises from other DNA sequences in this sample as well. V and J are TRBV7-3 and TRBJ2-3; D perhaps matches TRBD2 (6 bases). CDR3 length: 14 amino acids. CDR1 SGHTA and CDR2 FQGTGA come from the germline V gene. The ends were cut back, 6 bases at V and 1 base at J, with 11 bases in the middle. The DNA for the CDR3 is TGTGCCAGCAGTCGAACGGGAGGCACAGATACGCAGTATTTT. Translated: CASSRTGGTDTQYF.

This chain joins TRBV27 and TRBJ2-5; 10 nucleotides agree with TRBD1. CDR1 and CDR2 (germline): MNHEY, SMNVEV (reference sequence). The CDR3 spans 15 residues. V shed 8 bases and J 4 bases; nucleotides not matched to a gene: 10. The chain's CDR3 is CASGRWTGGTETQYF. The CDR3 nucleotides read TGTGCCAGCGGACGTTGGACAGGGGGTACAGAGACCCAGTACTTC.

The chain recombines TRBV3-1 (or the pseudogene TRBV3-2) with TRBJ1-2; 10 bases fit TRBD1. The V segment lost 4 bases and the J segment 4 bases; nucleotides outside the gene matches: 0. Germline-derived CDR1 and CDR2 are LGHDT and YNNKEL (reference sequence). The length of the CDR3 is 13 residues. The CDR3: CASSRDRGYGYTF. The CDR3 DNA reads TGTGCCAGCAGCCGGGACAGGGGCTATGGCTACACCTTC.

This chain connects TRBV18 to TRBJ1-1; the D is unclear. This CDR3 region has 15 residues. Trimming took 6 bases from V and 1 from J, leaving 15 bases between them. The germline V gene encodes CDR1 KGHSH and CDR2 LQKENI. CDR3 coding DNA: TGTGCCAGCTCCCACCTAGACGGATCGAACACTGAAGCTTTCTTT. It translates to CASSHLDGSNTEAFF.

The chain has TRBV28 and TRBJ2-5, with D possibly being TRBD1 (6 bases). The V end was cut by 7 bases, the J end by 5 bases, with 23 bases between. CDR1 is MDHEN and CDR2 is SYDVKM in the germline V gene. CDR3 length: 16 amino acids. CDR3 in DNA: TGTGCCAGCACTCCCTTTGGGGGCCAAGCAAGGGAGACCCAGTACTTC. This gives the protein CASTPFGGQARETQYF.

This chain joins TRBV7-3 and TRBJ1-1; D is possibly TRBD1 (5 bases). The V gene lost 4 bases and the J gene lost 2 bases, with 20 bases spanning the gap. CDR1 and CDR2 (germline): SGHTA, FQGTGA. CDR3 length: 17 residues. The CDR3 region is CASSSRFRAGPNTEAFF. CDR3 coding DNA: TGTGCCAGCAGCTCAAGATTTCGGGCAGGGCCCAACACTGAAGCTTTCTTT.

The chain joins TRBV19 to TRBJ1-4; 8 nucleotides match TRBD1. Trimming cost V 4 bases and J 3 bases; bases outside gene matches: 10. In germline, CDR1 is LNHDA, CDR2 SQIVND (reference sequence). The CDR3 runs to 17 residues. The CDR3 DNA sequence: TGTGCCAGTAGTAAACGACCGACAGGGGATCCTAATGAAAAACTGTTTTTT. Encoded protein: CASSKRPTGDPNEKLFF.

This chain uses TRBV15 with TRBJ2-4; unclear D gene. This CDR3 comprises 13 residues. V lost 8 bases and J 0 bases, leaving 8 bases between the germline ends. Germline CDR1 is LNHNV and CDR2 is YYDKDF (reference sequence). The CDR3, as DNA: TGTGCCACCGAGGCTCTAGCCAAAAACATTCAGTACTTC. Its translation: CATEALAKNIQYF.

The gene calls are TRBV15 and TRBJ2-5; 11 bases are shared with TRBD2. Germline lookup yields CDR1 LNHNV and CDR2 YYDKDF (reference sequence). Losses at the gene ends were 6 bases for V and 5 bases for J; bases not matched to a gene: 5. This CDR3 has 14 amino acids. The CDR3 protein is CATSLAGGWETQYF. CDR3 nucleotides: TGTGCCACCAGTCTAGCGGGAGGTTGGGAGACCCAGTACTTC. The full variable domain, its missing parts supplied by reference TRBV15 and TRBJ2-5, is DAMVIQNPRYQVTQFGKPVTLSCSQTLNHNVMYWYQQKSSQAPKLLFHYYDKDFNNEADTPDNFQSRRPNTSFCFLDIRSPGLGDTAMYLCATSLAGGWETQYFGPGTRLLVL.

In its sample, this clone was seen once. This chain uses TRBV19 with TRBJ2-3, with D tentatively TRBD1 (5 bases). V was shortened by 8 bases and J by 0 bases, with 15 bases between the two germline ends. The CDR3 runs to 15 residues. The germline V gene has CDR1 LNHDA and CDR2 SQIVND (reference sequence). The CDR3 DNA reads as TGTGCCAGTCCGTGGGGCACATGCAGCACAGATACGCAGTATTTT. It encodes CASPWGTCSTDTQYF.

The chain links TRBV29-1 to TRBJ2-7; 11 bases agree with TRBD2. The length of the CDR3 is 13 residues. V trimming: 7 bases; J trimming: 7 bases; junction bases outside the gene matches: 9. Germline V gene data show CDR1 as SQVTM and CDR2 as ANQGSEA. The CDR3 DNA reads TGCAGCGCCGGACTAGCGGGCCAAGGGGAGCAGTACTTC. Its translation is CSAGLAGQGEQYF.

CDR3 DNA sequence: TGTGCCAGCAGCCCGAGACAGGGTAACACCGGGGAGCTGTTTTTT. Its translation: CASSPRQGNTGELFF. The V and J genes are TRBV9 and TRBJ2-2; 7 bases are a match to TRBD1. Germline lookup yields CDR1 SGDLS and CDR2 YYNGEE. Trimming took 4 bases from V and 2 from J; bases not matched to a gene: 5. The CDR3 sequence is 15 residues long.

The genes are TRBV4-3 and TRBJ2-3; D may be TRBD2 (6 bases). CDR1 and CDR2 from the germline V gene are LGHNA and YSLEER. With 5 bases removed from V and 2 bases from J, the gap between germline ends came to 14 bases. The CDR3 has 15 residues. CDR3: CASSRTGTLTDTQYF. CDR3 nucleotides: TGCGCCAGCAGCAGAACCGGGACTCTCACAGATACGCAGTATTTT.

The rearrangement uses TRBV5-4 and TRBJ2-3; 10 bases line up with TRBD2. CDR3 length: 18 amino acids. The V gene end was trimmed by 5 bases and the J gene end by 1 base; junction bases not matched to a gene: 13. CDR1 SGHNT and CDR2 YYREEE come from the germline V gene (reference sequence). The CDR3 loop is CASRPGLAGVRGTDTQYF. As DNA, the CDR3 is TGTGCCAGCAGGCCCGGCCTAGCGGGAGTCCGGGGCACAGATACGCAGTATTTT.

The V gene is TRBV7-2, the J gene TRBJ2-3, with TRBD2 identical over 12 bases. Germline CDR1 SGHTA, CDR2 FQGNSA. V lost 1 base and J lost 3; bases outside the gene matches: 2. The CDR3 is 16 amino acids. This CDR3 reads CASSLGLAGETDTQYF. The CDR3 DNA sequence: TGTGCCAGCAGCTTAGGACTAGCGGGAGAAACAGATACGCAGTATTTT.